This T cell receptor beta chain derives from a study of cytomegalovirus exposure and HLA in healthy donors. Study observations and caveats: The authors reported that TCR beta sequences could predict HLA-A and HLA-B alleles. These predictions were accurate for most subjects in the first cohort. Earlier analysis yielded a pattern in which most TCR beta V segments were productive about 90% or about 30% of the time. Analyses of presence/absence relied on an assumption of roughly uniform sequencing depth across donors.

As to this clone: Its antigen is not identified.

Amplification used 60 Vbeta primers and 13 Jbeta primers. Assay used: immunoSEQ multiplex PCR; TCRdb lists only in-frame clones, some missing. This sample has about 190,000 clones, with 81% found just once. CDR3 length: 17 residues. Nominally healthy donors provided the samples, though records likely missed some immune exposures. The sample consisted of PBMCs. The source of this sequence is a woman under 30 in good health and CMV-seropositive. V gene TRBV21-1 combines with J gene TRBJ1-6; the table's D call, TRBD1, has no DNA check behind it. TRBV21-1 is flagged as a pseudogene. The CDR3 here is CASSPPPGAPVSSPLHF. CDR3 nucleotide sequence: TGTGCCAGCAGCCCCCCCCCAGGGGCCCCCGTATCTTCACCCCTCCACTTT.